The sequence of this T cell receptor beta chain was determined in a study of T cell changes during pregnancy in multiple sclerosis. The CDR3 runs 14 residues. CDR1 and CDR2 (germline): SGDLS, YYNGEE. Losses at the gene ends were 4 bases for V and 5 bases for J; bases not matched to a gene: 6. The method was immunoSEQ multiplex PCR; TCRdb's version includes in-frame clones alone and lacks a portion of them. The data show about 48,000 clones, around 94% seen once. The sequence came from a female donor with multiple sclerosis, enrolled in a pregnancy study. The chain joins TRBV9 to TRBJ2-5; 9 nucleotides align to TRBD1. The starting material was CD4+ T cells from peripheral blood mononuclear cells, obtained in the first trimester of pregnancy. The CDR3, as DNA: TGTGCCAGCAGCCAACAGGGGGCTCGGGAGACCCAGTACTTC. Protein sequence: CASSQQGARETQYF. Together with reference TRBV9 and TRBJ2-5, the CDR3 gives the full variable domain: DSGVTQTPKHLITATGQRVTLRCSPRSGDLSVYWYQQSLDQGLQFLIQYYNGEERAKGNILERFSAQQFPDLHSELNLSSLELGDSALYFCASSQQGARETQYFGPGTRLLVL.